Presented here are 9 T cell receptor beta chains from one specimen sequenced in a study of cytomegalovirus exposure and HLA in healthy donors (dated by TCRdb to about 2017). Library creation used the immunoSEQ multiplex PCR assay. The multiplex PCR relied on a mix of 60 forward primers for TCR Vbeta segments and 13 reverse primers for TCR Jbeta segments. Imported from immuneACCESS, the table was reduced by TCRdb to in-frame sequences with V and J called. These copies leave out some clones; in studies compared against another copy, an unresolved V gene accounts for under half, and the cause of the remainder is not known. The sample yields some 200,000 clones; approximately 82% were counted once. The top ten clonotypes cover 0.5% to 0.7% of the sample. The sequencing sample was made of PBMCs. The receptors were sampled from a woman between 40 and 50 years old in good health and CMV-seronegative.

The J gene is TRBJ1-2, the V gene TRBV29-1, with 7 positions matching TRBD1. This CDR3 has 13 amino acids. From germline, CDR1 is SQVTM and CDR2 ANQGSEA. The V and J ends lost 4 bases and 2 bases, in that order; junction bases with no gene match: 4. CDR3 DNA: TGCAGCGTTGGAGGGGGCCGCAACTATGGCTACACCTTC. Amino acids: CSVGGGRNYGYTF.

In its sample, this clone was seen a few times. The chain combines TRBV19 with TRBJ1-5; D gene unclear. The ends were cut back, 1 base at V and 7 bases at J, with 14 bases in the middle. The CDR3 is 15 residues long. Per germline, CDR1 LNHDA and CDR2 SQIVND (reference sequence). The CDR3 coding sequence is TGTGCCAGTAGTATAGTCTGGCTGTTTGGCCAGCCCCAGCATTTT. It encodes CASSIVWLFGQPQHF.

J is TRBJ1-4 and V is TRBV11-1; 10 bases line up with TRBD1. This CDR3 comprises 16 residues. Germline lookup yields CDR1 SGHAT and CDR2 FQDESV (reference sequence). V gave up 4 bases and J gave up 6 bases; unmatched junction bases: 8. The CDR3 DNA follows: TGTGCCAGCAGCTCAATGCCGGGACAGGGGTATGAAAAACTGTTTTTT. The encoded protein is CASSSMPGQGYEKLFF.

This chain connects TRBV10-3 to TRBJ1-5; 9 bases fit TRBD1. The CDR3 loop spans 15 amino acids. V lost 3 bases and J lost 8; bases outside the gene matches: 8. Germline CDR1 and CDR2: ENHRY and SYGVKD. CDR3 amino acids: CAISEPGTGMEPQHF. The CDR3 DNA follows: TGTGCCATCAGTGAACCCGGGACAGGGATGGAGCCCCAGCATTTT.

V and J are TRBV6-6 and TRBJ1-4, with D possibly matching TRBD1 (5 bases). Trimming removed 2 bases at V and 7 bases at J, with 14 bases between. The germline V gene encodes CDR1 MNHNY and CDR2 SVGAGI (reference sequence). This CDR3 is built from 15 residues. DNA of the CDR3: TGTGCCAGCAGTTACCGGGGGTTGGGCGGTGAAAAACTGTTTTTT. Protein sequence: CASSYRGLGGEKLFF.

The chain uses TRBV7-2 and TRBJ2-7, with D possibly TRBD2 on 5 matching bases. CDR1 and CDR2 from the germline V gene are SGHTA and FQGNSA. This CDR3 is built from 13 residues. V lost 1 base and J lost 3, with 7 bases in between. The CDR3 reads CASSLVRGYEQYF. The CDR3 coding sequence is TGTGCCAGCAGCTTAGTACGGGGCTACGAGCAGTACTTC.

V usage is TRBV21-1 and J usage is TRBJ2-7; TRBD1 is the table's D call, not checked against the DNA. TRBV21-1 is an annotated pseudogene. CDR3 length equals 15 residues. The CDR3 spells CASSARTGPSYEQYF. DNA for the CDR3: TGTGCCAGCAGCGCACGGACAGGACCTTCCTACGAGCAGTACTTC.

CDR3 DNA: TGTGCCAGCAGCTTTGCGCAGGTACCCGGGACAGGGGATAACTCCTACGAGCAGTACTTC. Its protein product is CASSFAQVPGTGDNSYEQYF. This chain connects TRBV12-1 to TRBJ2-7; the table's D call, TRBD1, has no DNA check behind it. TRBV12-1 is a listed pseudogene. The CDR3 contains 20 residues.

The V gene is TRBV18, the J gene TRBJ2-7, with 7 bases identical to TRBD2. The V gene's germline CDR1 is KGHSH and CDR2 LQKENI. V lost 6 bases and J lost 5; bases outside the gene matches: 7. There are 13 residues in the CDR3. The CDR3 nucleotides read TGTGCCAGCTCCACCGGGGGGTCAAACGAGCAGTACTTC. Translated, it gives CASSTGGSNEQYF.